A single sample gave rise to the 26 T cell receptor beta chains below, sequenced in a study of T cell responses to AZD1222 COVID-19 vaccine. Data came from immunoSEQ multiplex PCR; TCRdb stores just in-frame clones and leaves some out. The sample holds 100,000 to 150,000 clones; roughly 89% are singletons and the top ten take 25% to 30%. The sample was peripheral blood, taken on day 0 of AZD1222 vaccination. Receptors originate from an adult in good health.

The chain combines TRBV7-8 with TRBJ1-1, with D unclear. This CDR3 has 14 residues. From germline, CDR1 is SGHVS and CDR2 FQNEAQ. Between the trimmed V and J ends, which lost 5 bases and 3 bases, there was a span of 13 bases. Here the CDR3 DNA reads TGTGCCAGCAGCGCCACATGGATGGACACTGAAGCTTTCTTT. Encoded protein: CASSATWMDTEAFF.

The V and J genes are TRBV18 and TRBJ1-1; 11 nucleotides agree with TRBD1. This CDR3 is 15 amino acids long. The ends lost 0 bases at V and 3 bases at J; junction bases unmatched: 0. Per germline, CDR1 KGHSH and CDR2 LQKENI. The CDR3 spells CASSPPGQGDTEAFF. For the CDR3, the DNA is TGTGCCAGCTCACCACCGGGACAGGGGGACACTGAAGCTTTCTTT.

The CDR3 loop is CASRIGTYTGELFF. The DNA of the CDR3 is TGTGCCAGTAGGATCGGGACTTACACCGGGGAGCTGTTTTTT. This rearrangement joins TRBV19 to TRBJ2-2; a weak D match, TRBD2 (6 bases). The V gene lost 6 bases and the J gene lost 3 bases, with 11 bases spanning the gap. Germline V CDR1 and CDR2: LNHDA, SQIVND (reference sequence). This CDR3 has 14 residues.

V and J are TRBV6-5 and TRBJ1-5, with TRBD1 matching over 9 bases. CDR1 and CDR2 from the germline V gene are MNHEY and SVGAGI. The CDR3 length is 15 residues. V trimming: 2 bases; J trimming: 5 bases; junction bases outside the gene matches: 4. The DNA for the CDR3 is TGTGCCAGCAGTTACGGGACAGGGCTGGATCAGCCCCAGCATTTT. Translated: CASSYGTGLDQPQHF.

The V gene is TRBV7-2, the J gene TRBJ2-1, with 9 bases that match TRBD1. CDR1 is SGHTA, CDR2 FQGNSA, per germline. Trimming cost V 5 bases and J 5 bases; bases outside gene matches: 4. The length of the CDR3 is 14 residues. The CDR3 sequence is CASSRDRANNEQFF. CDR3 sequence (DNA): TGTGCCAGCAGCAGGGACAGGGCTAACAATGAGCAGTTCTTC.

The gene calls are TRBV2 and TRBJ2-1; TRBD2 aligns across 12 bases. Per the germline V gene, CDR1 is SNHLY and CDR2 is FYNNEI. There are 17 residues in the CDR3. The ends lost 6 bases at V and 2 bases at J; junction bases unmatched: 8. The CDR3 reads CASRDLLAGGPYNEQFF. CDR3 coding DNA: TGTGCCAGCAGGGATTTGCTAGCGGGGGGGCCCTACAATGAGCAGTTCTTC.

The chain joins TRBV7-9 to TRBJ1-5; D is unresolved. The germline CDR1 and CDR2 sequences are SEHNR and FQNEAQ (reference sequence). The CDR3 is made up of 12 amino acids. Trimming stripped 1 base from V and 8 bases from J, with 6 bases between. CDR3 coding DNA: TGTGCCAGCAGCTTAGATATCAAGCCCCAGCATTTT. Amino acid sequence: CASSLDIKPQHF.

CDR3 residues: CASSQSRREQYF. The CDR3 nucleotides are TGTGCCAGCAGCCAATCTCGCCGCGAGCAGTACTTC. The chain uses TRBV3-1 (or the pseudogene TRBV3-2) and TRBJ2-7; D unclear. The V gene's germline CDR1 is LGHDT and CDR2 YNNKEL (reference sequence). This CDR3 has 12 amino acids. The V gene lost 2 bases and the J gene lost 6 bases, with 8 bases spanning the gap.

V is TRBV3-1 (or the pseudogene TRBV3-2) and J is TRBJ2-2; weak D call: TRBD2 (5 bases). CDR1 and CDR2 (germline): LGHDT, YNNKEL (reference sequence). The germline V and J ends were trimmed by 4 bases and 5 bases, with 11 bases remaining between them. The CDR3 has 14 residues. CDR3 protein: CASSPLLVTGELFF. For the CDR3, the DNA is TGTGCCAGCAGCCCACTACTAGTAACCGGGGAGCTGTTTTTT.

In its sample, this clone was seen once. The chain combines TRBV3-1 (or the pseudogene TRBV3-2) with TRBJ1-2, with 12 bases lining up with TRBD1. Germline CDR1 reads LGHDT; CDR2 reads YNNKEL (reference sequence). This CDR3 has 17 amino acids. The V gene end was trimmed by 3 bases and the J gene end by 4 bases; junction bases not matched to a gene: 9. The CDR3 coding sequence is TGTGCCAGCAGCCATATCCGGGACAGGGGGCTTGGCTATGGCTACACCTTC. Translation gives CASSHIRDRGLGYGYTF.

This clone was found a few times. This chain connects TRBV5-4 to TRBJ2-7, with a weak D call TRBD2 (5 bases). Germline lookup yields CDR1 SGHNT and CDR2 YYREEE (reference sequence). The CDR3 length is 15 residues. The germline V and J ends were trimmed by 2 bases and 0 bases, with 12 bases remaining between them. CDR3 sequence (DNA): TGTGCCAGCAGCTTTTCTCGGGATCACTCCTACGAGCAGTACTTC. This sequence encodes CASSFSRDHSYEQYF.

DNA for the CDR3: TGTGCCAGCAGTGAAGGCGGTAGCGGGGGATACTACGAGCAGTACTTC. Amino acid sequence: CASSEGGSGGYYEQYF. The J gene is TRBJ2-7, the V gene TRBV25-1; 9 nucleotides agree with TRBD2. Germline CDR1 and CDR2: MGHDK and SYGVNS. V gave up 2 bases and J gave up 3 bases; unmatched junction bases: 8. The CDR3 runs 16 residues.

The chain joins TRBV10-3 to TRBJ2-7, with D possibly being TRBD2 (5 bases). Germline CDR1 and CDR2: ENHRY and SYGVKD. V lost 0 bases and J lost 4, with 13 bases in between. This CDR3 comprises 15 residues. The CDR3, as DNA: TGTGCCATCAGTGAGTCGGGGTTAGCGCAATACGAGCAGTACTTC. Translation gives CAISESGLAQYEQYF.

The rearrangement uses TRBV7-6 and TRBJ1-1, with 9 bases aligning to TRBD1. The CDR3 runs to 17 residues. Germline assignment: CDR1 SGHVS and CDR2 FNYEAQ. V gave up 6 bases and J gave up 6 bases; unmatched junction bases: 17. CDR3 DNA sequence: TGTGCCAGCAGTCCCAGGGCCGTGACAGGGGGTCTCCCTGAAGCTTTCTTT. This gives the protein CASSPRAVTGGLPEAFF.

This clone has just a few counts. The V and J genes are TRBV7-9 and TRBJ1-2; D gene unclear. Trimming shortened V by 3 bases and J by 3 bases, and 17 bases separated the two germline ends. This CDR3 contains 16 residues. From germline, CDR1 is SEHNR and CDR2 FQNEAQ (reference sequence). DNA of the CDR3: TGTGCCAGCAGCTTCCGAGAGGCCGGCAGAGACTATGGCTACACCTTC. Translating gives CASSFREAGRDYGYTF.

This chain joins TRBV14 and TRBJ2-7; 9 nucleotides match TRBD1. With V trimmed by 1 base and J by 3 bases, 4 bases remained unmatched. Germline CDR1 reads SGHDN; CDR2 reads FVKESK. This CDR3 region has 15 residues. The CDR3 sequence is CASSQAGTGFYEQYF. The CDR3 DNA is TGTGCCAGCAGCCAAGCCGGGACAGGGTTCTACGAGCAGTACTTC. The full variable domain, in which reference TRBV14 and TRBJ2-7 provide the parts outside the CDR3, is EAGVTQFPSHSVIEKGQTVTLRCDPISGHDNLYWYRRVMGKEIKFLLHFVKESKQDESGMPNNRFLAERTGGTYSTLKVQPAELEDSGVYFCASSQAGTGFYEQYFGPGTRLTVT.

This clone was seen repeatedly, ten times or more. The rearrangement uses TRBV6-2 or TRBV6-3 and TRBJ2-3; tentative D call: TRBD2 (6 bases). Germline values: CDR1 MNHEY, CDR2 SVGEGT. The ends were cut back, 4 bases at V and 0 bases at J, with 11 bases in the middle. The CDR3 extends over 15 amino acids. The CDR3 loop reads CASSLLLASTDTQYF. CDR3 nucleotide sequence: TGTGCCAGCAGTTTGTTGCTAGCGAGCACAGATACGCAGTATTTT.

There are a few counts of this clone. The chain recombines TRBV15 with TRBJ2-2, with TRBD1 as a possible D gene (6 bases). This CDR3 contains 15 residues. Germline CDR1 is LNHNV and CDR2 is YYDKDF (reference sequence). V dropped 3 bases and J dropped 6 bases, with 14 bases sitting between them. As DNA, the CDR3 is TGTGCCACCAGCAGGACCACAGGGTTGGCCGGGGAGCTGTTTTTT. Translated: CATSRTTGLAGELFF.

The chain recombines TRBV5-5 with TRBJ2-7, with D hard to call. V shed 0 bases and J shed 2 bases, with 9 bases lying between them. Germline loops: CDR1 SGHKS, CDR2 YYEKEE (reference sequence). The CDR3 has 14 amino acids. CDR3 nucleotide sequence: TGTGCCAGCAGCTTGGGACCTGATGCCTACGAGCAGTACTTC. Its protein product is CASSLGPDAYEQYF.

This chain connects TRBV18 to TRBJ2-2, with 8 bases lining up with TRBD1. The CDR3 is made up of 15 amino acids. Trimming at V came to 3 bases and at J to 4 bases, leaving 4 bases not matched to a gene. The germline V gene encodes CDR1 KGHSH and CDR2 LQKENI. CDR3 sequence reads: CASSPPGQATGELFF. In DNA, the CDR3 is TGTGCCAGCTCACCCCCGGGACAGGCCACCGGGGAGCTGTTTTTT.

This clone appeared a single time. The chain recombines TRBV2 with TRBJ1-2, with D maybe TRBD1 (5 bases). CDR1 and CDR2 from the germline V gene are SNHLY and FYNNEI. This CDR3 is built from 12 residues. V lost 6 bases and J 3 bases, leaving 8 bases between the germline ends. CDR3: CASRGGDYGYTF. The CDR3 DNA reads TGTGCCAGCAGGGGAGGGGACTATGGCTACACCTTC.

A note on this clone: Other DNA sequences in the same sample also yield this CDR3. The chain has TRBV12-3 or TRBV12-4 and TRBJ2-7; tentatively, D is TRBD1 (5 bases). With 3 bases removed from V and 3 bases from J, the gap between germline ends came to 6 bases. The CDR3 runs 12 residues. In DNA, the CDR3 is TGTGCCAGCAGTTTTACAGGCTACGAGCAGTACTTC. Encoded protein: CASSFTGYEQYF.

A single count supports this clone. This sequence joins TRBV5-5 and TRBJ2-7; 8 nucleotides line up with TRBD1. Looked up from germline, CDR1 is SGHKS and CDR2 is YYEKEE (reference sequence). The CDR3 totals 15 residues. V gave up 0 bases and J gave up 2 bases; unmatched junction bases: 4. The CDR3 reads CASSLGTGYTYEQYF. CDR3 coding DNA: TGTGCCAGCAGCTTGGGGACAGGGTACACCTACGAGCAGTACTTC.

For the CDR3, the DNA is TGTGCCAGTAGTAACGGCCAGAACACTGAAGCTTTCTTT. Translation gives CASSNGQNTEAFF. The chain joins TRBV19 to TRBJ1-1; D not certain. CDR3 length: 13 amino acids. V lost 4 bases and J 1 base, leaving 7 bases between the germline ends. CDR1 and CDR2 (germline): LNHDA, SQIVND (reference sequence).

The rearrangement joins TRBV27 to TRBJ2-6; 8 bases fit TRBD1. The CDR3 extends over 15 amino acids. With 6 bases clipped from V and 0 bases from J, the junction kept 1 base outside the gene matches. In germline, CDR1 is MNHEY, CDR2 SMNVEV (reference sequence). The CDR3 region is CASRGTGSGANVLTF. The CDR3 nucleotides read TGTGCCAGCAGGGGGACAGGCTCTGGGGCCAACGTCCTGACTTTC. The full variable domain, its missing parts supplied by reference TRBV27 and TRBJ2-6, is EAQVTQNPRYLITVTGKKLTVTCSQNMNHEYMSWYRQDPGLGLRQIYYSMNVEVTDKGDVPEGYKVSRKEKRNFPLILESPSPNQTSLYFCASRGTGSGANVLTFGAGSRLTVL.

This chain uses TRBV19 with TRBJ1-1; D not certain. V was pared by 5 bases and J by 11 bases, with 12 bases between. Per the germline V gene, CDR1 is LNHDA and CDR2 is SQIVND (reference sequence). The CDR3 spans 11 residues. CDR3 DNA sequence: TGTGCCAGTAGTGCCCATCGGGAGGCTTTCTTT. This translates into CASSAHREAFF. The complete variable domain, with remaining parts taken from reference TRBV19 and TRBJ1-1, reads DGGITQSPKYLFRKEGQNVTLSCEQNLNHDAMYWYRQDPGQGLRLIYYSQIVNDFQKGDIAEGYSVSREKKESFPLTVTSAQKNPTAFYLCASSAHREAFFGQGTRLTVV.